This T cell receptor beta chain was recorded in a study of CDR3 diversity in severe acne. A single record per CDR3 protein comes from TCRdb applying MiXCR to the PCR reads. The sample contains 97,000 or so distinct CDR3 sequences, more than 45% of which appear only once. CDR3 length equals 14 residues. With 0 bases removed from V and 9 bases from J, the gap between germline ends came to 18 bases. Germline CDR1 reads DFQATT; CDR2 reads SNEGSKA (reference sequence). Sequenced input: blood. The TCR originated in a male donor with acne. The chain employs TRBV20-1 and TRBJ2-7, with D perhaps TRBD2 (6 bases). CDR3 protein: CSARDPYGSFPQYF. The DNA for the CDR3 is TGCAGTGCTAGAGATCCGTACGGGAGTTTCCCGCAGTACTTC.